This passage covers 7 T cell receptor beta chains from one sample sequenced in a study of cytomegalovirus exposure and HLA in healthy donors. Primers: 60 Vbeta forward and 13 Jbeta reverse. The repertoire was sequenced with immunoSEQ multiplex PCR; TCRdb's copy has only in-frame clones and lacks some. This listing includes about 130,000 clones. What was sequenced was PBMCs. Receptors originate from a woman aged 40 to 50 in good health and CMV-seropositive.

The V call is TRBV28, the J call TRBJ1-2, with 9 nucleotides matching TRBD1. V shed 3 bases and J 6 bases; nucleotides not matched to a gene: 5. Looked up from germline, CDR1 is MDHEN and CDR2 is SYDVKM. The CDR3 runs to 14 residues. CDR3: CASSLPTGGDGYTF. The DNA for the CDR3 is TGTGCCAGCAGTTTGCCCACAGGGGGCGATGGCTACACCTTC.

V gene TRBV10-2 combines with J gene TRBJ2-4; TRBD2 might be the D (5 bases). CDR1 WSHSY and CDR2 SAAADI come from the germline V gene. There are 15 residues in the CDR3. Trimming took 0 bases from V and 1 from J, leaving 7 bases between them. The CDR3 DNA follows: TGCGCCAGCAGTGAGTCCAGGACTGCCAAAAACATTCAGTACTTC. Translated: CASSESRTAKNIQYF.

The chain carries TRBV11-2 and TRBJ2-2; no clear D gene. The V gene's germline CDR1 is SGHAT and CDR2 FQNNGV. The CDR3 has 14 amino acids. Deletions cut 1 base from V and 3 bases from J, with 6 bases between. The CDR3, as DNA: TGTGCCAGCAGCTTAGGATACTACACCGGGGAGCTGTTTTTT. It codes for CASSLGYYTGELFF.

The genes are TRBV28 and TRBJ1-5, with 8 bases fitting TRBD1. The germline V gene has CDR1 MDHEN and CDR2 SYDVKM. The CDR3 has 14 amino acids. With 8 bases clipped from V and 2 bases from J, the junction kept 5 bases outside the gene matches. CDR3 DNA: TGTGCCAGCTACAGGGGGGTTGGCAATCAGCCCCAGCATTTT. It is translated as CASYRGVGNQPQHF.

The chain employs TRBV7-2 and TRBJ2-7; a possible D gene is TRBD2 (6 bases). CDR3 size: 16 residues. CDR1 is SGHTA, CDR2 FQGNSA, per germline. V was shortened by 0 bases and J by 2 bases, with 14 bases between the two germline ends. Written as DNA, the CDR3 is TGTGCCAGCAGCTTAGCGATCGCGGGAAGAACCTACGAGCAGTACTTC. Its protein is CASSLAIAGRTYEQYF.

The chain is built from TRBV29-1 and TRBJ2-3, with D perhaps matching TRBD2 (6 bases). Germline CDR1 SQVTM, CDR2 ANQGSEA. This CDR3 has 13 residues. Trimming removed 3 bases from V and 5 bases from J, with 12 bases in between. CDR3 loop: CSVEGGWEDTQYF. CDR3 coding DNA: TGCAGCGTTGAGGGAGGATGGGAAGATACGCAGTATTTT.

The chain's CDR3 is CASSRAGGSFFGELFF. The CDR3 DNA reads TGCGCCAGCAGCCGAGCGGGAGGTTCGTTTTTCGGGGAGCTGTTTTTT. This rearrangement joins TRBV5-1 to TRBJ2-2; 9 bases agree with TRBD2. Germline V gene sequence: CDR1 SGHRS, CDR2 YFSETQ. After removal of 4 bases from V and 7 bases from J, the junction contained 11 bases not matched to a gene. The CDR3 runs to 16 residues.